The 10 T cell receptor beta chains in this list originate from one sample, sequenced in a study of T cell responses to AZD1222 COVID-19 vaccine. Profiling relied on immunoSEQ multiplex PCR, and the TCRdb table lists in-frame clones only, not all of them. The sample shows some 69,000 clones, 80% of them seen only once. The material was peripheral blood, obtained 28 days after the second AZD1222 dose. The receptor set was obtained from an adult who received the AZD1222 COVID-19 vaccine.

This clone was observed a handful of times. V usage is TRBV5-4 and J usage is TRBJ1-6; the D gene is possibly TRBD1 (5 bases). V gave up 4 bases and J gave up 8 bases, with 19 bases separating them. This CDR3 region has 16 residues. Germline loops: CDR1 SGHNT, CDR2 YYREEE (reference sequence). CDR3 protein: CASSPRQNNWDSPLHF. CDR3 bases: TGTGCCAGCAGCCCCAGACAGAACAATTGGGATTCACCCCTCCACTTT.

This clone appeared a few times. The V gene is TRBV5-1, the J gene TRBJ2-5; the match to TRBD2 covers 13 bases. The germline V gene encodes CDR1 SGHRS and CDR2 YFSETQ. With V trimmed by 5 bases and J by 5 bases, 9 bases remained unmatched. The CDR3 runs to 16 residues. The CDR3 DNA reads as TGCGCCAGCAGTTCGACTAGCGGGGGGTCTGGGGAGACCCAGTACTTC. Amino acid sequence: CASSSTSGGSGETQYF.

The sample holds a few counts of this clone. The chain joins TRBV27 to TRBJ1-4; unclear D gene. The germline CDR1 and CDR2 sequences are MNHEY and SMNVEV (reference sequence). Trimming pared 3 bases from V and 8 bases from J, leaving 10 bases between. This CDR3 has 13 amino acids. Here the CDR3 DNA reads TGTGCCAGCAGTTTGGTCAGAGAGGAAAAACTGTTTTTT. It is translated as CASSLVREEKLFF.

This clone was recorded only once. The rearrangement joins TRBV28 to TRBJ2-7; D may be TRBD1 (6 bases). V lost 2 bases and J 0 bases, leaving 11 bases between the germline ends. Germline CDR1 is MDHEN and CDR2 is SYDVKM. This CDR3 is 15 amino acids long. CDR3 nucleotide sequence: TGTGCCAGCAGTTTACCAGGGGCAAGCTCCTACGAGCAGTACTTC. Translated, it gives CASSLPGASSYEQYF.

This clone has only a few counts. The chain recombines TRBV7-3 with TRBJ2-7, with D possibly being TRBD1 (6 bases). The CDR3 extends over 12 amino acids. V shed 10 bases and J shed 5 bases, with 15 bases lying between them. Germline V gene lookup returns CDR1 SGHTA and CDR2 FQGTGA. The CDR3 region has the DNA TGTGCCAAGACAGGTGGGTTGAACGAGCAGTACTTC. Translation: CAKTGGLNEQYF.

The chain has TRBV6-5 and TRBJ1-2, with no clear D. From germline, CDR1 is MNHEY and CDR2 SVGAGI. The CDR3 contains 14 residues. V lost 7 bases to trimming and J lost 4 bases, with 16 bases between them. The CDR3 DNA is TGTGCCAGCACCGAAAAGGATGGACTCTATGGCTACACCTTC. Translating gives CASTEKDGLYGYTF.

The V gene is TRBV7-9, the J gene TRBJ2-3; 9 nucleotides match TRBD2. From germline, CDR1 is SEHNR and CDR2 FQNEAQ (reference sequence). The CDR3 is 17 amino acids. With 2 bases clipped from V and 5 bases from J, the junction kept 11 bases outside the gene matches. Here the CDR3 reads CASSLPVWRGGIDTQYF. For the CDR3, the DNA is TGTGCCAGCAGCTTACCGGTCTGGCGGGGGGGTATAGATACGCAGTATTTT.

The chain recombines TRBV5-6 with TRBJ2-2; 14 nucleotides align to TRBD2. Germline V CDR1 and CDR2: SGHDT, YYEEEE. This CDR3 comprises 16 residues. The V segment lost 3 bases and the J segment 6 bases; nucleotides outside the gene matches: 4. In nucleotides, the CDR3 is TGTGCCAGCAGCTCCCGGGGACTAGCGGGGGCCGGGGAGCTGTTTTTT. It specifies CASSSRGLAGAGELFF.

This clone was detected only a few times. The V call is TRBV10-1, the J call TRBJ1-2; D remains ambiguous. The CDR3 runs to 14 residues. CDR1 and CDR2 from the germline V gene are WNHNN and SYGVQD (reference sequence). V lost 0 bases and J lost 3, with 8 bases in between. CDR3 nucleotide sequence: TGCGCCAGCAGTGAGTCGGAAAGGGACTATGGCTACACCTTC. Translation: CASSESERDYGYTF.

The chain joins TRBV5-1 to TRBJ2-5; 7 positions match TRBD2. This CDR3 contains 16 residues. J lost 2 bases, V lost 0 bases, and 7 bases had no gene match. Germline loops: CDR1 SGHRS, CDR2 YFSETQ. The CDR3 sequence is CASSLAPGLGQETQYF. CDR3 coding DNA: TGCGCCAGCAGCTTGGCCCCCGGACTAGGGCAAGAGACCCAGTACTTC.